These 8 T cell receptor beta chains share one sample of origin, sequenced in a study of CD8 T cells in ankylosing spondylitis. Study findings and constraints: For ankylosing spondylitis blood, a TCR beta motif of seven to nine highly homologous variants appeared characteristic.

From the 5' RACE reads, TCRdb called clonotypes with MiXCR, one entry per CDR3 protein. The table records over 600,000 distinct CDR3 sequences, about 20% of them present only once. The antigens these receptors bind are not known. Sequenced input: blood, either unsorted or a sorted T cell fraction (not recorded which). Every receptor here comes from a male donor with ankylosing spondylitis.

This clonotype turned up a few times. This chain links TRBV20-1 with TRBJ1-5; D call uncertain. Deletions cut 3 bases from V and 5 bases from J, with 17 bases between. CDR3 length: 15 amino acids. The germline CDR1 and CDR2 sequences are DFQATT and SNEGSKA (reference sequence). As DNA, the CDR3 is TGCAGTGCTAGGGTTACCGGCCTCCAGGATCAGCCCCAGCATTTT. Translating it yields CSARVTGLQDQPQHF.

This chain joins TRBV15 and TRBJ2-7; TRBD1 might be the D (6 bases). Germline CDR1 LNHNV, CDR2 YYDKDF (reference sequence). The CDR3 totals 14 residues. V was clipped by 6 bases and J by 4 bases, with 16 bases between them. CDR3 region: CATSSTGDDYEQYF. As DNA, the CDR3 is TGTGCCACCAGTTCGACAGGCGATGATTACGAGCAGTACTTC.

This clonotype has more than one count but fewer than ten. The genes are TRBV13 and TRBJ1-4, with unresolved D. The ends were cut back, 5 bases at V and 0 bases at J, with 13 bases in the middle. CDR1 is PRHDT, CDR2 FYEKMQ, per germline (reference sequence). CDR3 length: 16 residues. DNA of the CDR3: TGTGCCAGCAGCAACCGACACCCTGCAACTAATGAAAAACTGTTTTTT. This encodes CASSNRHPATNEKLFF.

In its sample, this clonotype was seen a few times. The V and J genes are TRBV27 and TRBJ2-7; D not certain. This CDR3 spans 13 amino acids. With 7 bases removed from V and 0 bases from J, the gap between germline ends came to 10 bases. The germline CDR1 and CDR2 sequences are MNHEY and SMNVEV (reference sequence). CDR3 in DNA: TGTGCCAGCAAATCCCCCCACTCCTACGAGCAGTACTTC. Translation: CASKSPHSYEQYF.

The gene calls are TRBV7-2 and TRBJ1-5; possibly TRBD1 for D (5 bases). The CDR3 covers 15 residues. The V end lost 5 bases, the J end lost 7 bases, and 18 bases lay between the germline ends. From germline, CDR1 is SGHTA and CDR2 FQGNSA. CDR3 bases: TGTGCCAGCAGCCCCCGGGACGGGCAATACCAGCCCCAGCATTTT. Translating gives CASSPRDGQYQPQHF.

The genes are TRBV12-3 or TRBV12-4 and TRBJ2-1; unclear D gene. V lost 0 bases and J 5 bases, leaving 11 bases between the germline ends. The CDR3 contains 15 residues. The CDR3 is CASSLALVRDNEQFF. The CDR3 DNA reads TGTGCCAGCAGTTTAGCCCTGGTTCGGGACAATGAGCAGTTCTTC.

This clonotype has only a few counts. The chain is built from TRBV7-9 and TRBJ1-3; D is undetermined. With 5 bases removed from V and 0 bases from J, the gap between germline ends came to 11 bases. The CDR3 consists of 15 residues. The germline V gene has CDR1 SEHNR and CDR2 FQNEAQ (reference sequence). The CDR3 bases are TGTGCCAGCAGCCCCCGCTGGAACTCTGGAAACACCATATATTTT. This translates into CASSPRWNSGNTIYF.

The rearrangement uses TRBV20-1 and TRBJ2-1; the match to TRBD1 covers 7 bases. From germline, CDR1 is DFQATT and CDR2 SNEGSKA (reference sequence). The CDR3 runs 15 residues. V was clipped by 5 bases and J by 5 bases; unmatched bases: 12. CDR3 sequence (DNA): TGCAGTGCTCGAATCCTCAAGGGGGCAAACAATGAGCAGTTCTTC. It translates to CSARILKGANNEQFF.